A selection of T cell receptor beta chains follows, all from one sample in a study of T cells in Graves' hyperthyroidism and ophthalmopathy. TCRdb itself ran the multiplex PCR reads through MiXCR, one entry per CDR3 protein. The sample lists some 760,000 distinct CDR3 sequences, 14% occurring once. The source material was blood. The receptors here all came from a young woman with Graves' hyperthyroidism. Both conserved end residues are trimmed from each CDR3. Each record gives: CDR3 protein, D gene, V gene, J gene, CDR3 length. D genes are given only for firm matches.

ASSSQGSANTEAF	.	TRBV27	TRBJ1-1	13
ASSLGGGSMGRAYGYT	.	TRBV7-9	TRBJ1-2	16
ATGGPGQGAEKLF	TRBD1	TRBV6-2/TRBV6-3	TRBJ1-4	13
SASRTGRAYTEAF	.	TRBV20-1	TRBJ1-1	13
ASSVPSSYNEQF	.	TRBV5-1	TRBJ2-1	12
ASSRERASNQPQH	.	TRBV2	TRBJ1-5	13
ASSLYIGANTEAF	.	TRBV28	TRBJ1-1	13
ASSEWPSEGYEQY	.	TRBV2	TRBJ2-7	13
ASSLRQGGTEAF	TRBD1	TRBV27	TRBJ1-1	12
ASSSRGRNTIY	TRBD1	TRBV27	TRBJ1-3	11
ASSFGGELF	.	TRBV12-3/TRBV12-4	TRBJ2-2	9
ASSTQGHDGYT	.	TRBV6-1	TRBJ1-2	11
ASILTGIQPQH	.	TRBV6-1	TRBJ1-5	11
ATSDPHGQGRFADTQY	.	TRBV24-1	TRBJ2-3	16
ASSFQTNSGRNEQF	.	TRBV4-1	TRBJ2-1	14
ASIFDRMLNTEAF	.	TRBV6-1	TRBJ1-1	13
ASRDRVRWEKLF	TRBD1	TRBV28	TRBJ1-4	12
ASSQGVFTDTQY	TRBD1	TRBV19	TRBJ2-3	12
ASSVGLAGGANTGELF	TRBD2	TRBV9	TRBJ2-2	16
ASSLGLRAFSGELF	.	TRBV11-3	TRBJ2-2	14
ASSLRSASALETQY	.	TRBV7-2	TRBJ2-5	14
SARAGALRANYGYT	.	TRBV20-1	TRBJ1-2	14
ASSQGGFLGTRRRRGYT	.	TRBV3-1	TRBJ1-2	17
ASSQGWGGFTEAF	.	TRBV7-2	TRBJ1-1	13
ASSTGTGGHH	TRBD1	TRBV7-2	TRBJ1-6	10
ASSPKARDQETQY	.	TRBV18	TRBJ2-5	13
SARDTGHTEAF	.	TRBV20-1	TRBJ1-1	11
AITSDGRNTEAF	.	TRBV10-3	TRBJ1-1	12
AGSFTGQAVNEQY	TRBD1	TRBV28	TRBJ2-7	13
SARRPTGANTEAF	TRBD1	TRBV20-1	TRBJ1-1	13
ASSQEVGTVEAF	.	TRBV4-2	TRBJ1-1	12
ASGQGPYGYT	TRBD1	TRBV19	TRBJ1-2	10
ASNVVGGPLRGTQY	.	TRBV27	TRBJ2-3	14
ASSPRFTGELF	.	TRBV18	TRBJ2-2	11
ASGSGLAYNEQF	.	TRBV12-5	TRBJ2-1	12
ATSRVLGYEQY	.	TRBV15	TRBJ2-7	11
ASSFELDTQY	.	TRBV5-5	TRBJ2-3	10
AIRESSYNEQF	.	TRBV10-3	TRBJ2-1	11
ASTVDGALDEQY	.	TRBV13	TRBJ2-7	12
ATRDRASYNEQF	.	TRBV24-1	TRBJ2-1	12
ASSLIVNTEAF	.	TRBV7-6	TRBJ1-1	11
ASSESSLAGGKSTDTQY	TRBD2	TRBV25-1	TRBJ2-3	17
ASSPLNRGRDSYEQY	TRBD1	TRBV11-2	TRBJ2-7	15
AWREDRLNTEAF	TRBD1	TRBV30	TRBJ1-1	12
ASSLHSGTSREQF	TRBD2	TRBV9	TRBJ2-1	13
ASSAAGAMHDTQY	TRBD2	TRBV2	TRBJ2-3	13
ASSVWGGATEETQY	TRBD2	TRBV19	TRBJ2-5	14
ASCEGSGTGELF	.	TRBV5-1	TRBJ2-2	12
ASSEALAGGSYEQY	TRBD2	TRBV6-1	TRBJ2-7	14
ASSQPMTGLDTQY	TRBD1	TRBV4-2	TRBJ2-3	13
ASSHRERQGSYEQY	.	TRBV7-9	TRBJ2-7	14
ASSPLLAGGPGELF	TRBD2	TRBV11-2	TRBJ2-2	14
ASSISSSGKGVGTEAF	.	TRBV19	TRBJ1-1	16
ATSDPAGHGETQY	.	TRBV24-1	TRBJ2-5	13
SAMSGTSGMSTDTQY	TRBD2	TRBV20-1	TRBJ2-3	15